The TCR beta chain under discussion was sequenced for a study of cytomegalovirus exposure and HLA in healthy donors. Findings of the study overall: Reported results showed that the classifier diagnosed cytomegalovirus status with high specificity and sensitivity.

CDR3 length: 16 residues. Germline loops: CDR1 SGHVS, CDR2 FQNEAQ. V shed 5 bases and J shed 5 bases, with 22 bases lying between them. Use of 60 Vbeta and 13 Jbeta primers characterized the PCR. The method was immunoSEQ multiplex PCR; TCRdb's version includes in-frame clones alone and lacks a portion of them. The sample yields 80,000 to 100,000 clones, about 68% seen once. For this clone: What it recognizes is unknown.

Sequenced material: PBMCs. The source is a man aged 25-45 years in good health and CMV-seropositive. The gene calls are TRBV7-8 and TRBJ2-7; a weak D match, TRBD1 (6 bases). CDR3 residues: CASSPMTGVAHNEQYF. The CDR3 DNA reads as TGTGCCAGCAGCCCGATGACAGGCGTCGCCCATAACGAGCAGTACTTC.